The 20 T cell receptor beta chains in this list originate from one sample, sequenced in a study of OX40 agonist ivuxolimab in advanced cancers. Profiled with immunoSEQ multiplex PCR; TCRdb holds only in-frame clones, not every one. The sample comprises 95,000 to 100,000 clones, 85% to 95% of which are singletons, and 0.26% rests with the top ten. Sequences were derived from CD4+ or CD8+ T cells sorted from blood, sampled in a trial of the OX40 agonist ivuxolimab. The receptors were sampled from an adult with an advanced solid tumor such as melanoma, head and neck, liver or kidney cancer.

The V call is TRBV15, the J call TRBJ2-2; the D gene is possibly TRBD1 (6 bases). Germline V lookup: CDR1 LNHNV, CDR2 YYDKDF (reference sequence). Trimming removed 5 bases from V and 0 bases from J, with 13 bases in between. The CDR3 is 16 amino acids. CDR3 DNA sequence: TGTGCCACCAGCGGCAGGGGACGATCGAACACCGGGGAGCTGTTTTTT. This sequence encodes CATSGRGRSNTGELFF.

This rearrangement joins TRBV6-1 to TRBJ2-1; possibly TRBD1 for D (5 bases). CDR3 length: 15 amino acids. Germline V CDR1 and CDR2: MNHNS, SASEGT. V lost 2 bases and J lost 13, with 21 bases in between. The CDR3 region has the DNA TGTGCCAGCAGTGAATCCTGGGTCTTGGGGCTTCCCCAGTTCTTC. It yields the protein CASSESWVLGLPQFF.

The chain uses TRBV4-2 and TRBJ2-1; TRBD2 is a possible D gene (5 bases). The V end was cut by 4 bases, the J end by 2 bases, with 18 bases between. CDR3 length: 17 amino acids. Germline CDR1 LGHNA, CDR2 YNFKEQ. This chain's CDR3 is CASSPYFLGATYNEQFF. For the CDR3, the DNA is TGTGCCAGCAGCCCCTACTTCCTGGGAGCCACCTACAATGAGCAGTTCTTC.

The DNA for the CDR3 is TGCGCCAGCAGCTCCCTAGCGGGGGGTTTCAATGAGCAGTTCTTC. It yields the protein CASSSLAGGFNEQFF. The chain is built from TRBV5-1 and TRBJ2-1; TRBD2 agrees at 11 bases. The CDR3 has 15 amino acids. CDR1 SGHRS and CDR2 YFSETQ come from the germline V gene. Trimming removed 3 bases from V and 6 bases from J; junction bases left unmatched: 5.

The chain recombines TRBV4-3 with TRBJ1-5, with 8 bases that match TRBD1. Germline CDR1 is LGHNA and CDR2 is YSLEER. Trimming cost V 0 bases and J 6 bases; bases outside gene matches: 4. This CDR3 contains 15 residues. The CDR3 DNA is TGCGCCAGCAGCCAAGATCTCACAGGGGGTCAGCCCCAGCATTTT. Translation gives CASSQDLTGGQPQHF.

This chain uses TRBV18 with TRBJ1-2; 10 positions agree with TRBD1. The CDR3 loop spans 14 amino acids. J was trimmed by 7 bases and V by 2 bases; bases with no gene match: 4. Germline V gene lookup returns CDR1 KGHSH and CDR2 LQKENI. CDR3 sequence reads: CASSPAGQGFGYTF. The CDR3 nucleotides are TGTGCCAGCTCACCAGCGGGACAGGGGTTTGGCTACACCTTC.

The gene calls are TRBV10-3 and TRBJ1-5, with 7 positions matching TRBD1. V trimming: 11 bases; J trimming: 4 bases; junction bases outside the gene matches: 8. Germline values: CDR1 ENHRY, CDR2 SYGVKD. The CDR3 runs to 13 residues. The CDR3 here is CAAGDRRNQPQHF. CDR3 DNA: TGTGCCGCGGGGGACAGAAGGAATCAGCCCCAGCATTTT.

The chain carries TRBV10-3 and TRBJ2-3; weak D call: TRBD2 (6 bases). V was cut by 5 bases and J by 4 bases, with 13 bases left in between. The CDR3 spans 14 residues. Germline V gives CDR1 ENHRY, CDR2 SYGVKD. As DNA, the CDR3 is TGTGCCATCAGTCCATCGGCGGGATCAGATACGCAGTATTTT. Its protein is CAISPSAGSDTQYF.

The chain employs TRBV4-3 and TRBJ2-1; D gene uncertain. V was pared by 1 base and J by 9 bases, with 10 bases between. Germline V gene data show CDR1 as LGHNA and CDR2 as YSLEER. The CDR3 is 13 residues long. The CDR3 spells CASSQVRWLEQFF. The CDR3 DNA reads as TGCGCCAGCAGCCAAGTTCGATGGCTTGAGCAGTTCTTC.

The chain carries TRBV30 and TRBJ1-1; D is unresolved. Per germline, CDR1 GTSNPN and CDR2 SVGIG (reference sequence). The CDR3 runs 14 residues. V was shortened by 1 base and J by 0 bases, with 9 bases between the two germline ends. The CDR3 DNA follows: TGTGCCTGGAGTGACTTCTCGGTGAACACTGAAGCTTTCTTT. Amino acid sequence: CAWSDFSVNTEAFF.

The chain carries TRBV28 and TRBJ1-5; no reliable D call. The CDR3 has 14 residues. Trimming took off 6 bases at V and 6 bases at J, with 15 bases between the two ends. Per germline, CDR1 MDHEN and CDR2 SYDVKM. This CDR3 is CASRVYGNGQPQHF. The DNA of the CDR3 is TGTGCCAGCAGAGTATACGGTAACGGTCAGCCCCAGCATTTT. Full variable domain (remainder filled in from reference TRBV28 and TRBJ1-5): DVKVTQSSRYLVKRTGEKVFLECVQDMDHENMFWYRQDPGLGLRLIYFSYDVKMKEKGDIPEGYSVSREKKERFSLILESASTNQTSMYLCASRVYGNGQPQHFGDGTRLSIL.

CDR3 protein: CAWSLTGGYGYTF. The CDR3 nucleotides read TGTGCCTGGAGCCTCACGGGAGGCTATGGCTACACCTTC. The J gene is TRBJ1-2, the V gene TRBV30; no clear D. CDR1 is GTSNPN and CDR2 is SVGIG in the germline V gene (reference sequence). V was clipped by 3 bases and J by 4 bases, with 12 bases between them. The CDR3 runs 13 residues.

The rearrangement links TRBV30 to TRBJ1-5, with unresolved D. The CDR3 has 14 amino acids. Looked up from germline, CDR1 is GTSNPN and CDR2 is SVGIG (reference sequence). Trimming left V 4 bases short and J 4 bases short, with 14 bases between. The CDR3 loop is CAWNRIGLNQPQHF. Here the CDR3 DNA reads TGTGCCTGGAACCGAATCGGACTGAATCAGCCCCAGCATTTT.

The chain links TRBV27 to TRBJ1-5; D not resolved. V lost 5 bases and J lost 3, with 11 bases in between. CDR1 and CDR2 (germline): MNHEY, SMNVEV (reference sequence). The CDR3 spans 14 residues. DNA of the CDR3: TGTGCCAGCAGTACGTGGGGTACCAATCAGCCCCAGCATTTT. Translation gives CASSTWGTNQPQHF.

This clone appeared once. The rearrangement links TRBV6-6 to TRBJ2-1, with 8 bases lining up with TRBD2. Per the germline V gene, CDR1 is MNHNY and CDR2 is SVGAGI (reference sequence). The length of the CDR3 is 13 residues. Trimming removed 10 bases from V and 2 bases from J; junction bases left unmatched: 4. CDR3 amino acids: CATAGGPYNEQFF. Written as DNA, the CDR3 is TGTGCCACCGCGGGGGGCCCCTACAATGAGCAGTTCTTC.

Note on this clone: Other DNA sequences in the same sample also yield this CDR3. The chain has TRBV28 and TRBJ1-1; D is perhaps TRBD1 (6 bases). Per the germline V gene, CDR1 is MDHEN and CDR2 is SYDVKM. Trimming pared 5 bases from V and 1 base from J, leaving 11 bases between. The CDR3 is 14 residues long. The CDR3 DNA reads as TGTGCCAGCAGTAGTCCGGGACAGAACACTGAAGCTTTCTTT. It codes for CASSSPGQNTEAFF.

The CDR3 DNA is TGTGCCAGCAGTTACTCGGGTCCCAGCACTGAAGCTTTCTTT. Amino acids: CASSYSGPSTEAFF. V and J are TRBV6-6 and TRBJ1-1; D is unclear. CDR3 length: 14 amino acids. V was trimmed by 0 bases and J by 4 bases, leaving 9 bases between them. Per germline, CDR1 MNHNY and CDR2 SVGAGI (reference sequence).

The chain employs TRBV4-3 and TRBJ2-5; D is possibly TRBD1 or TRBD2 (5 bases each). The germline V gene encodes CDR1 LGHNA and CDR2 YSLEER. The CDR3 sequence is 13 residues long. Trimming took 1 base from V and 4 from J, leaving 7 bases between them. The CDR3 nucleotides are TGCGCCAGCAGCCAAGTGAGGGGAGAGACCCAGTACTTC. Amino acids: CASSQVRGETQYF.

The rearrangement links TRBV10-3 to TRBJ1-3; D not certain. Trimming removed 9 bases at V and 0 bases at J, with 15 bases between. This CDR3 spans 15 amino acids. From germline, CDR1 is ENHRY and CDR2 SYGVKD. This CDR3 reads CAIRDTTYSGNTIYF. CDR3 sequence (DNA): TGTGCCATAAGAGACACGACCTACTCTGGAAACACCATATATTTT.

This chain links TRBV19 with TRBJ1-5; 12 bases agree with TRBD1. The V and J ends lost 7 bases and 6 bases, in that order; junction bases with no gene match: 10. Germline CDR1 and CDR2: LNHDA and SQIVND (reference sequence). The CDR3 has 16 residues. The CDR3 reads CASTSGDRGRSQPQHF. In DNA form, the CDR3 reads TGTGCCAGTACCTCTGGGGACAGGGGGCGAAGTCAGCCCCAGCATTTT.